This T cell receptor (beta chain) was observed in a study of T cell responses to AZD1222 COVID-19 vaccine. Note on this clone: Its specificity is not known.

Measured with immunoSEQ multiplex PCR; TCRdb has only the in-frame clones, and not every one. The sample carries over 100,000 clones, about 80% recorded once. Between the trimmed V and J ends, which lost 5 bases and 0 bases, there was a span of 20 bases. Germline V lookup: CDR1 SGHRS, CDR2 YFSETQ. The CDR3 spans 17 residues. Study outcomes and limitations: Females outnumbered males among donors, who were mostly white British; clonal diversity was possibly underestimated. Seropositive AZD1222 recipients at baseline numbered only 5 to 7.

Sequences were derived from peripheral blood, sampled on day 0 of AZD1222 vaccination. The chain recombines TRBV5-1 with TRBJ1-2; D is possibly TRBD1 (6 bases). This receptor was identified in an adult in good health. CDR3 residues: CASSHYPRDNSNYGYTF. In nucleotides, the CDR3 is TGCGCCAGCAGTCACTACCCCCGGGACAATTCTAACTATGGCTACACCTTC.